One and the same sample provided the 21 T cell receptor beta chains below, sequenced in a study of T cells in women clearing cervical HPV infection. Data came from immunoSEQ multiplex PCR; TCRdb stores just in-frame clones and leaves some out. Its table lists about 34,000 clones. The sample was blood buffy coat. All receptors come from a woman between 18 and 75 years old with a cervical HPV16 infection that either progressed to CIN3+ or cleared (not recorded which).

In the case of this clone: Coverage ceases 3 residues before the CDR3 finishes, and the germline J gene fills in the end. The chain links TRBV19 to TRBJ2-1, with 11 bases aligning to TRBD2. CDR3 size: 19 residues. The junction had 11 bases not matched to a gene; V was cut back by 0 bases and J by 4 bases. Germline CDR1 is LNHDA and CDR2 is SQIVND (reference sequence). Partial CDR3 DNA: TGTGCCAGTAGTATAGATCTAGCGGGGGGCGACATATATTACAATGAG. It translates to CASSIDLAGGDIYYNE. Given in full, the CDR3 is CASSIDLAGGDIYYNEQFF.

Remarks on this clone: Compared with germline, one end of the junction differs, possibly owing to a read error. The sequenced fragment ends 3 residues before the CDR3 boundary, so the rest is inferred from the germline J gene. The rearrangement joins TRBV20-1 to TRBJ2-5, with 11 positions matching TRBD2. This CDR3 region has 13 residues. Germline V gives CDR1 DFQATT, CDR2 SNEGSKA (reference sequence). Partial CDR3 DNA: TGCGGTGCCAAACTAGCGGGGGTGGAGACC. Protein sequence: CGAKLAGVET. The full CDR3 is CGAKLAGVETQYF.

For this clone: The read falls 3 residues short of the CDR3 end, and the missing part is taken from the germline J gene. This chain links TRBV7-9 with TRBJ1-4, with 7 bases lining up with TRBD1. The CDR3 length is 14 residues. Germline CDR1 reads SEHNR; CDR2 reads FQNEAQ (reference sequence). J lost 8 bases, V lost 5 bases, and 8 bases had no gene match. The sequenced part of the CDR3 DNA is TGTGCCAGCAGCGAAACAGGGGATAAGGAAAAA. Protein: CASSETGDKEK. The CDR3 reads in full as CASSETGDKEKLFF.

Comment on this clone: The sequence runs out 3 residues before the end of the CDR3; the remainder is reconstructed from the germline J gene. This sequence joins TRBV20-1 and TRBJ2-3; TRBD2 matches 8 bases. J gave up 4 bases and V 6 bases, and 6 bases lay outside the gene matches. Per germline, CDR1 DFQATT and CDR2 SNEGSKA (reference sequence). This CDR3 has 13 residues. The CDR3 sequence: CSAEERGPDTQYF. The sequenced CDR3 bases are TGCAGTGCCGAAGAGCGGGGGCCAGATACG.

CDR3 sequence reads: CSAIRGYEQYF. The CDR3 bases that were read are TGCAGTGCGATACGGGGGTACGAG. The gene calls are TRBV20-1 and TRBJ2-7, with D possibly being TRBD2 (6 bases). The read terminates 3 residues ahead of where the CDR3 ends, so the germline J gene completes it. Germline V lookup: CDR1 DFQATT, CDR2 SNEGSKA (reference sequence). Trimming left V 6 bases short and J 4 bases short, with 10 bases between. CDR3 length equals 11 residues.

This clone is labeled medium-sized (0.01 to 0.1%) based on frequency. The CDR3 end falls 3 residues outside the read, so it is completed with the germline J gene. The chain uses TRBV18 and TRBJ2-2; 7 bases agree with TRBD2. CDR1 is KGHSH and CDR2 is LQKENI in the germline V gene. Unmatched junction bases numbered 13, after V lost 5 bases and J lost 7 bases. The length of the CDR3 is 16 residues. CDR3 DNA (partial): TGTGCCAGCTCAGCAAGAGTTAGCGGGTCTATCGGGGAG. Its translation is CASSARVSGSIGE. The full CDR3 sequence reads CASSARVSGSIGELFF.

Details on this clone: The read terminates 3 residues ahead of where the CDR3 ends, so the germline J gene completes it. The rearrangement links TRBV5-4 to TRBJ2-5, with 9 positions matching TRBD2. With V trimmed by 6 bases and J by 5 bases, 14 bases remained unmatched. Germline V gene data show CDR1 as SGHNT and CDR2 as YYREEE (reference sequence). The CDR3 spans 16 residues. Partial CDR3 DNA: TGTGCCAGCACCCCGGGGGCGGCGGGGGGGAGGGAGACC. Its protein product is CASTPGAAGGRET. The entire CDR3 sequence reads CASTPGAAGGRETQYF.

For this clone: The read terminates 3 residues before the CDR3 end, so the remaining end is supplied by the germline J gene. The gene calls are TRBV9 and TRBJ2-7; tentative D call: TRBD1 (6 bases). Deletions cut 4 bases from V and 4 bases from J, with 18 bases between. Germline-derived CDR1 and CDR2 are SGDLS and YYNGEE. This CDR3 has 15 residues. The CDR3 sequence: CASSPSQTGWYEQYF. CDR3 DNA, as far as it was read: TGTGCCAGCAGCCCTTCGCAAACAGGGTGGTACGAG.

As regards this clone: The read finishes 3 residues shy of the CDR3 end, and the germline J gene is used to complete it. The rearrangement uses TRBV19 and TRBJ2-1; 7 bases match TRBD2. Germline loops: CDR1 LNHDA, CDR2 SQIVND (reference sequence). The ends lost 4 bases at V and 0 bases at J; junction bases unmatched: 9. CDR3 size: 17 residues. The CDR3 loop is CASSTQRLASSYNEQFF. CDR3 bases read: TGTGCCAGTAGTACCCAAAGACTAGCAAGCTCCTACAATGAG.

Concerning this clone itself: With the read ending 3 residues before the CDR3 end, the germline J gene is used to fill in that end. The chain links TRBV7-9 to TRBJ1-6, with unresolved D. The CDR3 consists of 15 residues. Germline CDR1 is SEHNR and CDR2 is FQNEAQ (reference sequence). Trimming took 5 bases from V and 7 from J, leaving 15 bases between them. The sequenced CDR3 bases are TGTGCCAGCAGCCCCAGGCGAGTGCTGAATTCACCC. This sequence encodes CASSPRRVLNSP. The entire CDR3 is CASSPRRVLNSPLHF.

To note about this clone: Read data end 3 residues before the CDR3 end; the end is taken from the germline J gene. The chain carries TRBV7-3 and TRBJ2-2, with D tentatively TRBD2 (5 bases). V dropped 3 bases and J dropped 4 bases, with 12 bases sitting between them. This CDR3 is 15 amino acids long. Germline values: CDR1 SGHTA, CDR2 FQGTGA. CDR3 residues: CASSLESRVTGELFF. The DNA read from the CDR3 is TGTGCCAGCAGCTTGGAATCGAGGGTCACCGGGGAG.

Concerning this clone: Read sequence stops 3 residues before the CDR3 end, and the germline J gene provides the missing end. This chain links TRBV18 with TRBJ1-2, with 8 bases that match TRBD1. The CDR3 length is 15 residues. CDR1 and CDR2 from the germline V gene are KGHSH and LQKENI. The sequenced part of the CDR3 DNA is TGTGCCAGCTCACCGACAGGGGCGACCGCAGATACC. Its protein is CASSPTGATADT. The entire CDR3 protein reads CASSPTGATADTYTF. The variable domain in full, with the rest retrieved from reference TRBV18 and TRBJ1-2, is NAGVMQNPRHLVRRRGQEARLRCSPMKGHSHVYWYRQLPEEGLKFMVYLQKENIIDESGMPKERFSAEFPKEGPSILRIQQVVRGDSAAYFCASSPTGATADTYTFGSGTRLTVV.

On this clone: The DNA ends 3 residues before the CDR3 does, and the rest of the CDR3 is filled in from the germline J gene. The chain carries TRBV11-1 and TRBJ2-3; D is perhaps TRBD2 (5 bases). In germline, CDR1 is SGHAT, CDR2 FQDESV (reference sequence). This CDR3 comprises 13 residues. Partial CDR3 DNA: TGTGCCAGCAGTATCGGGGTCCAAGAGACG. It specifies CASSIGVQET. The complete CDR3 reads CASSIGVQETQYF.

With respect to this clone: The CDR3 end falls 3 residues outside the read, so it is completed with the germline J gene. The chain joins TRBV5-1 to TRBJ2-7; 8 bases match TRBD1. The germline V gene has CDR1 SGHRS and CDR2 YFSETQ. The CDR3 is 14 residues long. J lost 6 bases, V lost 1 base, and 6 bases had no gene match. The CDR3 protein is CASSLWGTGGEQYF. The sequenced CDR3 bases are TGCGCCAGCAGCTTGTGGGGAACAGGGGGCGAG.

Points on this clone: The read halts 3 residues ahead of the CDR3 end, with the missing end drawn from the germline J gene. The chain links TRBV11-3 to TRBJ2-3, with a possible D match to TRBD2 (5 bases). The CDR3 is made up of 14 amino acids. Looked up from germline, CDR1 is SGHNT and CDR2 is YENEEA. The DNA read from the CDR3 is TGTGCCAGCAGCTTAGGAGCGGCCCAAGAGACG. Translating gives CASSLGAAQET. The entire CDR3 protein reads CASSLGAAQETQYF.

A word on this clone: The read stops 3 residues short of the end of the CDR3; the missing end is completed from the germline J gene. This chain links TRBV7-8 with TRBJ1-6; tentative D call: TRBD1 (6 bases). Trimming took 5 bases from V and 7 from J, leaving 12 bases between them. The CDR3 sequence is 14 residues long. Germline V gene sequence: CDR1 SGHVS, CDR2 FQNEAQ. CDR3 region: CASSRGQKNSPLHF. Incomplete CDR3 DNA: TGTGCCAGCAGCCGGGGACAAAAAAATTCACCC.

About this clone itself: The junction differs from germline at one of its ends, possibly a read error. Other DNA sequences of this sample code for an identical CDR3. The CDR3 reads CASSAGDRGLGNTIYF. CDR3 bases read: TGTGCCAGCTCGGCCGGGGACAGGGGGCTTGGAAACACA. This chain connects TRBV18 to TRBJ1-3; TRBD1 matches 12 bases. The CDR3 end is not reached by the read, which stops 3 residues before it; the germline J gene fills it in. The CDR3 consists of 16 residues. Germline-derived CDR1 and CDR2 are KGHSH and LQKENI. The full variable domain, in which reference TRBV18 and TRBJ1-3 provide the parts outside the CDR3, is NAGVMQNPRHLVRRRGQEARLRCSPMKGHSHVYWYRQLPEEGLKFMVYLQKENIIDESGMPKERFSAEFPKEGPSILRIQQVVRGDSAAYFCASSAGDRGLGNTIYFGEGSWLTVV.

With regard to this clone: The read halts 3 residues ahead of the CDR3 end, with the missing end drawn from the germline J gene. This chain connects TRBV20-1 to TRBJ2-2; D gene unclear. V shed 3 bases and J shed 1 base, with 6 bases lying between them. The germline V gene has CDR1 DFQATT and CDR2 SNEGSKA (reference sequence). The CDR3 is made up of 13 amino acids. CDR3 amino acids: CSARGQNTGELFF. Partial CDR3 DNA: TGCAGTGCTAGGGGCCAGAACACCGGGGAG.

As for this clone: The read ends 3 residues early relative to the CDR3; the germline J gene fills the gap. The chain recombines TRBV7-8 with TRBJ2-3; 10 nucleotides match TRBD1. This CDR3 has 15 residues. Germline V gene lookup returns CDR1 SGHVS and CDR2 FQNEAQ. CDR3 amino acids: CASSLAGQGLETQYF. Partial CDR3 DNA: TGTGCCAGCAGCTTAGCGGGACAGGGGTTGGAGACG.

Details on this clone: The CDR3 is cut off 3 residues early in the read; its end comes from the germline J gene. The V gene is TRBV7-9, the J gene TRBJ1-4, with TRBD1 as a possible D gene (6 bases). Germline CDR1 and CDR2: SEHNR and FQNEAQ (reference sequence). This CDR3 is 14 amino acids long. V was pared by 4 bases and J by 4 bases, with 10 bases between. Here the CDR3 reads CASSSQGINEKLFF. The CDR3 bases that were read are TGTGCCAGCAGCTCACAGGGTATTAATGAAAAA.

In the case of this clone: Read coverage stops 3 residues before the CDR3 terminus; the germline J gene supplies the remainder. The rearrangement links TRBV20-1 to TRBJ1-1; TRBD1 matches at 7 bases. The germline CDR1 and CDR2 sequences are DFQATT and SNEGSKA (reference sequence). This CDR3 contains 17 residues. The V and J ends lost 6 bases and 0 bases, in that order; junction bases with no gene match: 16. The CDR3 protein is CSARTGSLLRLNTEAFF. The CDR3 DNA, read in part, is TGCAGTGCGAGGACAGGATCTCTTCTACGTTTGAACACTGAA.